The clone carrying this T cell receptor (beta chain) appeared many times. What it recognizes is unknown. The CDR3 covers 13 residues. Germline V gene data show CDR1 as SNHLY and CDR2 as FYNNEI. V was pared by 3 bases and J by 1 base, with 6 bases between. This sample is drawn from a study of T cells in Graves' hyperthyroidism and ophthalmopathy. Notes on the study in general: Blood also carried most thyroid clonotypes expanded above 0.001. Ophthalmopathy cases were set apart from stable hyperthyroidism by a 13 V-J model.

Diagnostic decisions used clinical symptoms, serum thyroxine and TRAb, thyroid ultrasound and orbital computed tomography. There were TCR beta CDR3 regions amplified from RNA transcripts. TCR CDR3 underwent first-round RT-PCR with the HTBI primer set. Each CDR3 protein gets one entry after TCRdb re-called the multiplex PCR reads with MiXCR. The sample gives a few hundred thousand distinct CDR3 sequences, 21% of which show up once; over 40% is in the top ten. This TCR derives from a woman between 50 and 59 years old with Graves' hyperthyroidism. Specimen: blood. The chain couples TRBV2 to TRBJ1-2; D is undetermined. Written as DNA, the CDR3 is TGTGCCAGCAGTGAGGAGGTTAACTATGGCTACACCTTC. Translating it yields CASSEEVNYGYTF.